These 16 T cell receptor beta chains were sequenced from one sample in a study of human T cells and chemical hapten exposure. MiXCR was run by TCRdb on the RACE reads, yielding one entry per CDR3 protein. The sample has around 95,000 distinct CDR3 sequences, approximately 11% seen once. Stated time point: pre-sensitization, week 0. Indicated treatment: therapeutic diphenylcyclopropenone sensitization with weekly scalp DPC. The starting material was whole blood, obtained in connection with sensitization to the hapten diphenylcyclopropenone (DPC). The source of these receptors is an older woman with alopecia areata. Some clones in this sample may be carry-over from other donors' samples.

This clonotype was counted ten times or more. V is TRBV6-6 and J is TRBJ1-5; D is uncertain. This CDR3 spans 13 amino acids. Between the trimmed V and J ends, which lost 4 bases and 12 bases, there was a span of 16 bases. CDR1 MNHNY and CDR2 SVGAGI come from the germline V gene (reference sequence). The CDR3: CASSFGRARNQHF. Here the CDR3 DNA reads TGTGCCAGCAGTTTTGGACGCGCCCGAAACCAGCATTTT.

Many counts were recorded for this clonotype. V usage is TRBV18 and J usage is TRBJ1-3; the D gene is possibly TRBD1 (5 bases). The CDR3 extends over 17 amino acids. The V and J ends lost 3 bases and 0 bases respectively, with 15 bases between them. Germline assignment: CDR1 KGHSH and CDR2 LQKENI. CDR3 residues: CASSPRGTGPSGNTIYF. In nucleotides, the CDR3 is TGTGCCAGCTCACCCCGAGGAACAGGCCCCTCTGGAAACACCATATATTTT.

This clonotype was recorded at least ten times. J is TRBJ1-3 and V is TRBV5-1, with 8 bases that match TRBD1. Germline V lookup: CDR1 SGHRS, CDR2 YFSETQ. V gave up 2 bases and J gave up 3 bases; unmatched junction bases: 4. This CDR3 is built from 15 residues. The CDR3: CASSFSGGDGNTIYF. The DNA for the CDR3 is TGCGCCAGCAGCTTCTCAGGGGGCGATGGAAACACCATATATTTT. Full variable domain (missing parts from reference TRBV5-1 and TRBJ1-3): KAGVTQTPRYLIKTRGQQVTLSCSPISGHRSVSWYQQTPGQGLQFLFEYFSETQRNKGNFPGRFSGRQFSNSRSEMNVSTLELGDSALYLCASSFSGGDGNTIYFGEGSWLTVV.

There are many counts of this clonotype. The chain links TRBV7-2 to TRBJ1-1; tentative D call: TRBD1 (5 bases). CDR3 length: 15 residues. Germline V gives CDR1 SGHTA, CDR2 FQGNSA. Trimming took off 2 bases at V and 5 bases at J, with 15 bases between the two ends. Here the CDR3 DNA reads TGTGCCAGCAGCTTACCCCAGGGTGGTAGGACTGAAGCTTTCTTT. Translated: CASSLPQGGRTEAFF.

This clonotype was detected a few times. This chain uses TRBV4-2 with TRBJ1-1; a possible D gene is TRBD1 (6 bases). Trimming pared 0 bases from V and 7 bases from J, leaving 9 bases between. The CDR3 totals 13 residues. Germline CDR1 and CDR2: LGHNA and YNFKEQ. For the CDR3, the DNA is TGTGCCAGCAGCCAAGAAGGACAGATTGAAGCTTTCTTT. Its translation is CASSQEGQIEAFF.

The chain couples TRBV3-1 to TRBJ2-3; D remains ambiguous. With 0 bases removed from V and 3 bases from J, the gap between germline ends came to 7 bases. This CDR3 is 14 amino acids long. The germline CDR1 and CDR2 sequences are LGHDT and YNNKEL (reference sequence). CDR3 amino acids: CASSQENPTDTQYF. CDR3 sequence (DNA): TGTGCCAGCAGCCAAGAGAACCCGACAGATACGCAGTATTTT.

Comment on this clonotype: A clone one base away is much larger, so this may be a read error. This rearrangement joins TRBV24-1 to TRBJ2-1; 8 nucleotides match TRBD1. CDR1 KGHDR and CDR2 SFDVKD come from the germline V gene. CDR3 length: 14 amino acids. CDR3 nucleotides: TGTGCCACCAGTGGGGACAGGATATACAATGAGCAGTCCTTC. Its translation is CATSGDRIYNEQSF.

In its sample, this clonotype was seen many times. The V and J genes are TRBV19 and TRBJ1-4; 7 nucleotides agree with TRBD1. Germline V gene data show CDR1 as LNHDA and CDR2 as SQIVND (reference sequence). V dropped 7 bases and J dropped 7; count of bases not matched to a gene: 9. The CDR3 has 14 residues. The CDR3 loop is CASTPTGRSEKLFF. In DNA form, the CDR3 reads TGTGCCAGTACTCCGACAGGGAGGTCTGAAAAACTGTTTTTT.

This clonotype was detected a few times. V is TRBV5-1 and J is TRBJ2-5; 9 positions agree with TRBD2. The CDR3 consists of 15 residues. Germline values: CDR1 SGHRS, CDR2 YFSETQ. The ends lost 0 bases at V and 2 bases at J; junction bases unmatched: 2. DNA of the CDR3: TGCGCCAGCAGCTTGGCAAGCGGGGGGCAAGAGACCCAGTACTTC. Its protein product is CASSLASGGQETQYF.

This clonotype was counted between two and nine times. The V gene is TRBV10-2, the J gene TRBJ1-5; D perhaps matches TRBD1 (6 bases). The V and J ends lost 2 bases and 4 bases respectively, with 9 bases between them. The CDR3 contains 14 residues. Looked up from germline, CDR1 is WSHSY and CDR2 is SAAADI. The CDR3 is CASSEDRTNQPQHF. The CDR3 DNA reads TGCGCCAGCAGTGAGGACAGGACGAATCAGCCCCAGCATTTT.

This clonotype has ten or more counts. The chain has TRBV7-8 and TRBJ2-7; D not resolved. CDR1 is SGHVS and CDR2 is FQNEAQ in the germline V gene. The V end was cut by 5 bases, the J end by 8 bases, with 28 bases between. The CDR3 spans 17 residues. CDR3 region: CASSPPYAAKVRRKQYF. In DNA form, the CDR3 reads TGTGCCAGCAGCCCGCCCTACGCAGCAAAGGTTCGGAGAAAGCAGTACTTC.

This clonotype was counted ten times or more. This chain joins TRBV20-1 and TRBJ2-5; D is uncertain. CDR1 DFQATT and CDR2 SNEGSKA come from the germline V gene (reference sequence). CDR3 size: 10 residues. V lost 7 bases and J 4 bases, leaving 7 bases between the germline ends. The CDR3: CSGMGETQYF. The CDR3 DNA reads as TGCAGTGGGATGGGAGAGACCCAGTACTTC.

This clonotype was picked up a small number of times. The chain links TRBV18 to TRBJ2-7, with D possibly TRBD1 on 8 matching bases. The CDR3 is made up of 16 amino acids. V was trimmed by 1 base and J by 2 bases, leaving 15 bases between them. The germline V gene has CDR1 KGHSH and CDR2 LQKENI. As DNA, the CDR3 is TGTGCCAGCTCACCACAAGCGGGGACAGGCGCCTACGAGCAGTACTTC. Amino acid sequence: CASSPQAGTGAYEQYF.

Many counts were recorded for this clonotype. The chain has TRBV14 and TRBJ2-7; 7 bases map to TRBD1. The CDR3 consists of 17 residues. V gave up 3 bases and J gave up 7 bases; unmatched junction bases: 18. The germline CDR1 and CDR2 sequences are SGHDN and FVKESK. CDR3 DNA: TGTGCCAGCAGCCATCGTCGACCGGGACAGATCCACCCGGAGCAGTACTTC. It specifies CASSHRRPGQIHPEQYF.

This clonotype was counted ten times or more. The rearrangement uses TRBV20-1 and TRBJ1-1; TRBD1 is a possible D gene (6 bases). CDR1 is DFQATT, CDR2 SNEGSKA, per germline (reference sequence). This CDR3 comprises 13 residues. The V gene lost 2 bases and the J gene lost 3 bases, with 10 bases spanning the gap. In nucleotides, the CDR3 is TGCAGTGCTAGACCTTACAGGGACACTGAAGCTTTCTTT. As protein: CSARPYRDTEAFF.

This clonotype was recorded many times. V is TRBV7-8 and J is TRBJ1-1, with 7 bases aligning to TRBD1. Trimming at V came to 4 bases and at J to 3 bases, leaving 11 bases not matched to a gene. The CDR3 runs 16 residues. The germline CDR1 and CDR2 sequences are SGHVS and FQNEAQ. The CDR3 here is CASSWLRDSSDTEAFF. CDR3 coding DNA: TGTGCCAGCAGCTGGCTCCGGGACAGCTCTGACACTGAAGCTTTCTTT.